This TCR beta chain emerged from a study of blood T cell repertoires in COVID-19. Across the study: T cells, B-cell-depleted T cells, or PBMCs supplied cDNA or gDNA.

The protocol was immunoSEQ multiplex PCR, while the TCRdb copy is restricted to in-frame clones and leaves out a portion. The repertoire holds fewer than 200,000 clones, with about 86% as singletons. V gave up 1 base and J gave up 10 bases, with 14 bases separating them. The CDR3 is made up of 14 amino acids. Germline values: CDR1 GTSNPN, CDR2 SVGIG (reference sequence). V is TRBV30 and J is TRBJ1-6, with a tentative D call TRBD1 (6 bases). The clonotype comes from a woman aged 70-85 years who had recovered from COVID-19. Sequencing used peripheral blood. Here the CDR3 DNA reads TGTGCCTGGAGTGGGGGCGGGGGCAGGTCACCCCTCCACTTT. Translating it yields CAWSGGGGRSPLHF. Supplemented by reference TRBV30 and TRBJ1-6, the full variable domain reads SQTIHQWPATLVQPVGSPLSLECTVEGTSNPNLYWYRQAAGRGLQLLFYSVGIGQISSEVPQNLSASRPQDRQFILSSKKLLLSDSGFYLCAWSGGGGRSPLHFGNGTRLTVT.